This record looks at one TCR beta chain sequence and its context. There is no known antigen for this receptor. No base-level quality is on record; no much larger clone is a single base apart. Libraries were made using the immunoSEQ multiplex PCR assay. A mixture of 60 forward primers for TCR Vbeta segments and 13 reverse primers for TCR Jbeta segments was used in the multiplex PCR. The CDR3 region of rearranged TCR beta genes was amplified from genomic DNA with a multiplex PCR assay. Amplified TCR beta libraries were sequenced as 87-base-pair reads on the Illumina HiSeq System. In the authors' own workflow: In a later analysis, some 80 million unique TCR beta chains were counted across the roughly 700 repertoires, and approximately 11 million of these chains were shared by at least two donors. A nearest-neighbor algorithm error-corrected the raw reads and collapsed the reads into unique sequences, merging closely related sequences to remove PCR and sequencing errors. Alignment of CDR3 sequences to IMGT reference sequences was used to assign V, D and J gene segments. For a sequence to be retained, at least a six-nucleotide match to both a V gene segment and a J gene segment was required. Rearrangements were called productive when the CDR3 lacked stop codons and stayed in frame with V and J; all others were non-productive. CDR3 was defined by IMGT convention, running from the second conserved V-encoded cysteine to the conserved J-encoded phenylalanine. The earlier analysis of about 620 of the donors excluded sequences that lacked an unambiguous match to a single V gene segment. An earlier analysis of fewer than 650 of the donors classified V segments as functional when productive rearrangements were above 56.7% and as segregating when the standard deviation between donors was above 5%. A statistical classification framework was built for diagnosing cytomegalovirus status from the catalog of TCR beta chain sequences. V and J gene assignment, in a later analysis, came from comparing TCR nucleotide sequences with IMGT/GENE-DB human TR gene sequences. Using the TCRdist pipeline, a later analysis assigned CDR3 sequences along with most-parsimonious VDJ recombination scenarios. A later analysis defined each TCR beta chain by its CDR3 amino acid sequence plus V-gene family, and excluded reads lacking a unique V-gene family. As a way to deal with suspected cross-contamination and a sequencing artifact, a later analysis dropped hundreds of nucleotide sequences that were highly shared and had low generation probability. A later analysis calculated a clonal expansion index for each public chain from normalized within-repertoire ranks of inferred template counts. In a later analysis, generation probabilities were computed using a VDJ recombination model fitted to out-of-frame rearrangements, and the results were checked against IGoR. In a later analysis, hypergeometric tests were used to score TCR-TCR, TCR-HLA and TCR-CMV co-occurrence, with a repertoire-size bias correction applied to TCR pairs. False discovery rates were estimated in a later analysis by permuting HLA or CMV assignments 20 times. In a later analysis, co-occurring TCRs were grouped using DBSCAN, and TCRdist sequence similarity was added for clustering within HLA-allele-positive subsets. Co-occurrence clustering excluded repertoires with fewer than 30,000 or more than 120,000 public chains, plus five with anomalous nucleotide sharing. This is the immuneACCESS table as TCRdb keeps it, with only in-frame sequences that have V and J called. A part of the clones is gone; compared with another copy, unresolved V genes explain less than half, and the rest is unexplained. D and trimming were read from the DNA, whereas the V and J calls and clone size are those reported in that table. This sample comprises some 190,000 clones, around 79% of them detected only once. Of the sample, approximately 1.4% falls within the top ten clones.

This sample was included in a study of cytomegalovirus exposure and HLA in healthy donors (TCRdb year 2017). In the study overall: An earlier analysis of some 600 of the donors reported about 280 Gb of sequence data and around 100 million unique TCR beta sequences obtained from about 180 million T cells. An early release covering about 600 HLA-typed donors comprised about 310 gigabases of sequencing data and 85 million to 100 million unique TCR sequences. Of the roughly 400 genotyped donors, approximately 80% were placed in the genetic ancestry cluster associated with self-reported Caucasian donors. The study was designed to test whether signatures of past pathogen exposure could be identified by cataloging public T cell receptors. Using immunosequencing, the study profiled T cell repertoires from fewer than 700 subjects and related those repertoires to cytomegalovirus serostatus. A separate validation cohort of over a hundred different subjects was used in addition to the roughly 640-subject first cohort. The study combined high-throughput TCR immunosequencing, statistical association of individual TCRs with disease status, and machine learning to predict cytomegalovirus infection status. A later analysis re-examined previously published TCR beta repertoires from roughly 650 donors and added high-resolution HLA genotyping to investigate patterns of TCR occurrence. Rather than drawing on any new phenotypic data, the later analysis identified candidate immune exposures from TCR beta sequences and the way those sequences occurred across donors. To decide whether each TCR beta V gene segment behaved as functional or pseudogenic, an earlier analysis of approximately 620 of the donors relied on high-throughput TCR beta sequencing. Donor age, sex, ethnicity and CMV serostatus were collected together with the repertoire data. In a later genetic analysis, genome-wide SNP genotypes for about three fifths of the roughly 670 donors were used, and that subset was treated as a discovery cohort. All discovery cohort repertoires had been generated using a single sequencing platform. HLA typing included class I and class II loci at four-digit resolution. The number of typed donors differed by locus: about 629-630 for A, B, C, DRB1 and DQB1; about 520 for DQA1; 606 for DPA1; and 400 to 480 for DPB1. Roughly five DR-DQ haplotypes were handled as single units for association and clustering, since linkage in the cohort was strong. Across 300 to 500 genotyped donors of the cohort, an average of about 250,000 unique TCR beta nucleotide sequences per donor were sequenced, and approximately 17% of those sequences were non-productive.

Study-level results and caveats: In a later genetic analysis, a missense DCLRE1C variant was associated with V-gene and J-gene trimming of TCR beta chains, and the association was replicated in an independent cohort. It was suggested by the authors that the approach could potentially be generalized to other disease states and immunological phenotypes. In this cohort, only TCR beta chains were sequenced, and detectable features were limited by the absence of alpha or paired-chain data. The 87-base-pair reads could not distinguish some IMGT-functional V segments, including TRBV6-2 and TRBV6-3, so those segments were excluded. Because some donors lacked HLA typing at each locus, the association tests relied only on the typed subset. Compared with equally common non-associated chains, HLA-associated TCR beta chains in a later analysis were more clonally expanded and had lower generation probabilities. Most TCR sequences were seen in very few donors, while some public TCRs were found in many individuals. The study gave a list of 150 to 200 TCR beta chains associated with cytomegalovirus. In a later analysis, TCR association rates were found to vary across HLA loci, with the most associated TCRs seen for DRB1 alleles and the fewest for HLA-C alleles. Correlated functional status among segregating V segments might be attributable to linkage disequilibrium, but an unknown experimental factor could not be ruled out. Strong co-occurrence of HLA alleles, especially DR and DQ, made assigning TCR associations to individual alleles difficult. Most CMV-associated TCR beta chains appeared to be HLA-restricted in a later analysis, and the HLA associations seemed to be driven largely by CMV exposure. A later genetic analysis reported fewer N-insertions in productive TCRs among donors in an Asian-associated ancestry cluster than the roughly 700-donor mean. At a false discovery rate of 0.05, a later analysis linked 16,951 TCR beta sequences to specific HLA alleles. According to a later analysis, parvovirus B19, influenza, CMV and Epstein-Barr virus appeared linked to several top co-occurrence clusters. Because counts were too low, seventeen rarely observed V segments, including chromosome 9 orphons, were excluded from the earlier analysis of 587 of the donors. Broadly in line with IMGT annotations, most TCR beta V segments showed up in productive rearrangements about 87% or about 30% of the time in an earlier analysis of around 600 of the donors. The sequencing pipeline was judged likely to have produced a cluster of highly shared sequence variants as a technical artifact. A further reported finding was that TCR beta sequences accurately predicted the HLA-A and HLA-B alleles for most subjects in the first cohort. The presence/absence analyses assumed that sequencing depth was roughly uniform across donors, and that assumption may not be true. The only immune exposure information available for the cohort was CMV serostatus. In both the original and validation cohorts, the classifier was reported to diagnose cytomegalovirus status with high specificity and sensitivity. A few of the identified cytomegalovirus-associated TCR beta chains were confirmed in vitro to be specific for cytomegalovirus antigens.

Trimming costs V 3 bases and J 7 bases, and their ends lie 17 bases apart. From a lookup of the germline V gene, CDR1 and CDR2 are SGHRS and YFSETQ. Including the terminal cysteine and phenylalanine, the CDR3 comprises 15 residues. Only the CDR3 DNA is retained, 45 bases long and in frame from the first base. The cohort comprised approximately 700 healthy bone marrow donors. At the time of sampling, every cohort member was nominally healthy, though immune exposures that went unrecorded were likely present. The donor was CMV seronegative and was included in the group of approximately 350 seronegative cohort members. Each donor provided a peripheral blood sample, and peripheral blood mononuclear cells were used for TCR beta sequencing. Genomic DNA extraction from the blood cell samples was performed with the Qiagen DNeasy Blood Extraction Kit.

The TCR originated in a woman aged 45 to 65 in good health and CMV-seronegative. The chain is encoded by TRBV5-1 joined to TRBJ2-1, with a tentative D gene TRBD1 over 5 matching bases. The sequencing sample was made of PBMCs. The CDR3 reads CASSSDTYTSNEQFF. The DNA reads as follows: TGCGCCAGCAGCTCGGACACTTACACGAGTAATGAGCAGTTCTTC. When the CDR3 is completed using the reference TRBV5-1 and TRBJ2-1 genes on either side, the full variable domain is KAGVTQTPRYLIKTRGQQVTLSCSPISGHRSVSWYQQTPGQGLQFLFEYFSETQRNKGNFPGRFSGRQFSNSRSEMNVSTLELGDSALYLCASSSDTYTSNEQFFGPGTRLTVL.